The entry below gives a single TCR beta chain sequence along with its context. The target antigen is unknown. The data stem from a study of T cells in Graves' hyperthyroidism and ophthalmopathy. Study information: Blood from the periphery was taken at initial diagnosis, before any treatment.

Aged 18 to 65, the patients had hyperthyroidism that was newly diagnosed and had lasted under 2 months. Uncontrolled infection, other autoimmune disease, pregnancy or lactation led to exclusion. V shed 3 bases and J shed 10 bases, with 22 bases lying between them. Germline values: CDR1 MDHEN, CDR2 SYDVKM. This CDR3 has 16 residues. Study findings and constraints: Most thyroid-expanded clonotypes above 0.001 were also found in blood.

TCR beta CDR3 regions were amplified from RNA. First-round RT-PCR with HTBI primers amplified the TCR CDR3 region. A single record per CDR3 protein comes from TCRdb applying MiXCR to the multiplex PCR reads. The sample lists around 99,000 distinct CDR3 sequences, roughly 15% occurring once. The sequence was collected from a woman in her fifties or sixties with Graves' hyperthyroidism. Input material: blood. This chain links TRBV28 with TRBJ1-5, with D uncertain. The CDR3 sequence: CASSFVSLTASSPQHF. The CDR3 DNA follows: TGTGCCAGCAGTTTTGTCTCCCTGACCGCTTCGTCTCCCCAGCATTTT.